This T cell receptor (beta chain) was identified in a study of T cells in Graves' hyperthyroidism and ophthalmopathy. Notes on the study in general: A 13 V-J signature model discriminated ophthalmopathy versus stable hyperthyroidism.

Amplified regions were TCR beta CDR3 sequences from RNA transcripts. An initial round of RT-PCR targeting the TCR CDR3 relied on the HTBI primer set. TCRdb redid the calling of the multiplex PCR reads with MiXCR, one entry per CDR3 protein. The sample has around 690,000 distinct CDR3 sequences; 15% to 20% are singletons. The sample holds many counts of this clonotype. What it binds is unknown. Looked up from germline, CDR1 is LNHDA and CDR2 is SQIVND (reference sequence). Trimming cost V 6 bases and J 0 bases; bases outside gene matches: 9. CDR3 length: 16 residues. The sequenced sample consisted of blood. This chain uses TRBV19 with TRBJ2-3, with 7 bases fitting TRBD1. This receptor was obtained from a man in his forties or fifties with Graves' hyperthyroidism. This CDR3 reads CASSQGVLTSTDTQYF. The CDR3 DNA follows: TGTGCCAGTAGCCAGGGGGTCCTAACTAGCACAGATACGCAGTATTTT.